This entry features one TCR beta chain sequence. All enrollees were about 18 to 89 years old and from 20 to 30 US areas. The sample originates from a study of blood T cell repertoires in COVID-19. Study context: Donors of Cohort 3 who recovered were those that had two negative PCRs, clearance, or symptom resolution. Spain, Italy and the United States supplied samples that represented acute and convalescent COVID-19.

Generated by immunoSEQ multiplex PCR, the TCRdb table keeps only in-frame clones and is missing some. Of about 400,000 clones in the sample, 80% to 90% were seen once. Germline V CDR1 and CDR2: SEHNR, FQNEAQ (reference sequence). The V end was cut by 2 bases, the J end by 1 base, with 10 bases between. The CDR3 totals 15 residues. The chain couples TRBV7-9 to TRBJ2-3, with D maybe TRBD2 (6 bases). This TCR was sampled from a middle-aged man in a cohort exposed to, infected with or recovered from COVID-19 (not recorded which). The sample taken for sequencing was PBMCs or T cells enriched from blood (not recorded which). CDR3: CASSLHSSGTDTQYF. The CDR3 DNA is TGTGCCAGCAGCTTACATTCTAGCGGCACAGATACGCAGTATTTT.